The source of this TCR beta chain is a study of human T cells and chemical hapten exposure. Study-level information: For sensitization, 2% DPC was applied to a 2 cm by 2 cm patch of upper inner arm skin. Notes on the study in general: High-frequency TCRs, those above 1 in 1000, stayed the same after DPC sensitization. Patch test scores rose with PT1 expanded TCR counts, a positive correlation.

This clonotype was detected ten times or more. Its cognate antigen is unknown. The time point here: patch test 1, 2 weeks after DPC sensitization. Treatment defined: therapeutic diphenylcyclopropenone sensitization with weekly scalp DPC. Germline-derived CDR1 and CDR2 are LNHNV and YYDKDF (reference sequence). V lost 4 bases, J lost 8 bases, and 15 bases lay in between. The CDR3 contains 14 residues. For the library, individual cDNA molecules each received unique molecular identifiers. TCRdb used MiXCR to reprocess the RACE reads, holding one entry per CDR3 protein. The sample has about 360,000 distinct CDR3 sequences; approximately 5% are singletons.

Sequencing used whole blood, obtained in connection with sensitization to the hapten diphenylcyclopropenone (DPC). The V and J genes are TRBV15 and TRBJ2-1, with D possibly TRBD2 on 5 matching bases. The receptor's source is a woman in her fifties or sixties with alopecia areata. Some clones in this sample may be carry-over from other donors' samples. The CDR3, as DNA: TGTGCCACCAGCATTATTTCGATGGGAGATGAGCAGTTCTTC. Translated: CATSIISMGDEQFF.